These 5 T cell receptor beta chains share one sample of origin, sequenced in a study of cytomegalovirus exposure and HLA in healthy donors. Measured with immunoSEQ multiplex PCR; TCRdb has only the in-frame clones, and not every one. Seen here are approximately 72,000 clones, 94% observed once, and the top ten hold around 0.65%. The specimen sequenced was PBMCs. The receptors originated from a young woman in good health and CMV-seronegative.

This sequence joins TRBV6-1 and TRBJ1-4; D is uncertain. V was trimmed by 9 bases and J by 4 bases, leaving 12 bases between them. Germline CDR1 reads MNHNS; CDR2 reads SASEGT. The CDR3 extends over 13 amino acids. The CDR3 DNA reads as TGTGCCAGTAAAGAGGCGTTTAATGAAAAACTGTTTTTT. It encodes CASKEAFNEKLFF.

The genes are TRBV6-5 and TRBJ2-3, with 8 bases fitting TRBD2. V dropped 4 bases and J dropped 1; count of bases not matched to a gene: 4. The germline V gene encodes CDR1 MNHEY and CDR2 SVGAGI. This CDR3 has 15 amino acids. The CDR3 protein is CASSFSRGGTDTQYF. The CDR3 DNA is TGTGCCAGCAGTTTTTCGCGGGGGGGCACAGATACGCAGTATTTT.

This clone was seen a single time. The V call is TRBV7-9, the J call TRBJ2-3, with 10 bases lining up with TRBD2. J was trimmed by 3 bases and V by 1 base; bases with no gene match: 4. The CDR3 spans 16 residues. CDR1 and CDR2 from the germline V gene are SEHNR and FQNEAQ (reference sequence). The CDR3 spells CASSLGLAGDTDTQYF. The CDR3 nucleotides are TGTGCCAGCAGCTTAGGCCTAGCGGGAGATACAGATACGCAGTATTTT.

The V and J genes are TRBV9 and TRBJ2-3, with a tentative D call TRBD2 (6 bases). CDR3 size: 15 residues. With 0 bases removed from V and 1 base from J, the gap between germline ends came to 9 bases. Per the germline V gene, CDR1 is SGDLS and CDR2 is YYNGEE. The CDR3 loop reads CASSVGASGTDTQYF. The CDR3 bases are TGTGCCAGCAGCGTAGGGGCTAGCGGCACAGATACGCAGTATTTT.

The chain uses TRBV5-1 and TRBJ2-5; D may be TRBD1 (6 bases). V gave up 5 bases and J gave up 1 base, with 15 bases separating them. CDR1 is SGHRS and CDR2 is YFSETQ in the germline V gene. The CDR3 has 15 amino acids. The CDR3 is CASSLTGGRQETQYF. The CDR3 DNA follows: TGCGCCAGCAGTCTGACAGGTGGGCGCCAAGAGACCCAGTACTTC.